This T cell receptor (beta chain) came from a study of T cells after yellow fever vaccination (dated by TCRdb to about 2019). In the study overall: Libraries from fractions with low cell numbers were prepared with the SMART-Seq v4 Ultra Low Input RNA kit. To follow T-cell clones before and after primary and booster YFV17D yellow fever vaccination, bulk TCR alpha and beta repertoires were sequenced over time. The cohort comprised two healthy male donors, one aged 18 to 29 and one aged 30 to 40 years. Blood was drawn at multiple timepoints before and after primary and secondary immunization, with bulk PBMC replicates and cell subsets isolated. General conclusions and limits of the study: Most clones expanded after primary vaccination (96% of CD4 and over 80% of CD8) were re-detected after the booster, suggesting that broad memory maintenance occurred. Computational filtering was required because FACS-sorted repertoires could contain abundant contaminating clonotypes from the bulk population. A small fraction of clonotypes showed up in both the CD4 and CD8 compartments, probably as a result of convergent recombination. Because only two donors were included in the study, the extent to which the findings can be generalized is limited. Compared with the primary T-cell response, the secondary T-cell response was weaker but faster, peaking on day 5 rather than day 15.

Relative to germline, V is missing 3 bases and J is missing 5 bases, with 7 bases of the junction outside any gene match. From the germline V gene, CDR1 is SGHVS and CDR2 is FQNEAQ. There are 15 amino acids in the CDR3, from cysteine to phenylalanine inclusive. Only the CDR3 portion is preserved as DNA: 45 bases, with reading frame beginning at the first base. This clonotype was seen repeatedly, ten times or more. Its target antigen remains unknown. Base qualities are not recorded, but no much larger clone differs from it by a single base. TCR cDNA was synthesized by 5'RACE template switching, through which a universal primer site and unique molecular identifiers were introduced. Priming of cDNA synthesis was performed from both the TCR alpha and TCR beta constant segments. Two PCR steps were used to amplify libraries, with sample barcodes and sequencing adapters being added in the second step. Libraries were sequenced on Illumina HiSeq 2500 (2x100 bp) or NovaSeq (2x150 bp). The original pipeline was this. MIGEC was used to demultiplex reads and collapse the reads into UMI consensus sequences, and MiXCR was used for V(D)J alignment. Vaccine-responding clonotypes were defined with edgeR using replicate PBMC samples, requiring FDR below 0.01 and a log2 fold change above 5 up to day 15. Each bulk clonotype was labeled CD4 or CD8 based on which sequenced repertoire, CD4 or CD8, contained the clonotype at higher abundance. Clones were called with MiXCR by TCRdb after fastp trimmed the public reads at Q25, and only in-frame beta chains were retained. Rows are unified per CDR3 protein, each entry keeping the most common DNA and genes. The V and J calls were not made by the authors but by TCRdb's processing. The sample table records 450,000 to 550,000 distinct CDR3 sequences; 20% to 25% of these occur just once. The ten largest clones add up to roughly 16% of the sample.

The treatment or condition label of this sample denotes: live attenuated yellow fever vaccine strain. Two biological replicates of bulk PBMCs were collected at each blood-draw timepoint. PBMCs were isolated from peripheral blood using a standard Ficoll-Paque protocol. TriZol was used to extract RNA from bulk PBMCs, from CD4 and CD8 fractions, and from dextramer-positive and dextramer-negative fractions. The chain employs TRBV7-8 and TRBJ2-1; the junction holds 7 bases that match TRBD1. The receptor was derived from a man aged 18 to 35 who received the YFV17D yellow fever vaccine. Sequenced here: PBMCs, sampled approximately 22 days after the first yellow fever vaccination. The CDR3 protein sequence reads: CASSLTGTDDNEQFF. In nucleotide form, the sequence is TGTGCCAGCAGCTTGACCGGGACAGATGACAATGAGCAGTTCTTC.